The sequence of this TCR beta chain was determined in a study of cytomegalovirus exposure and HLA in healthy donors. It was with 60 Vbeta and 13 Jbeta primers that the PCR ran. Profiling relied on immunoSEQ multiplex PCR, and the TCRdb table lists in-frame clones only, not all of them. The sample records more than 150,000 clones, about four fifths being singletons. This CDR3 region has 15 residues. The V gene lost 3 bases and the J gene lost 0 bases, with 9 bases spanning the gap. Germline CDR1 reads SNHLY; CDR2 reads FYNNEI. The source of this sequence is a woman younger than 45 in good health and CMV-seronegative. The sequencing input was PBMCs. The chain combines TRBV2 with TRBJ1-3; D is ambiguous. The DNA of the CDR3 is TGTGCCAGCAGTGATGCGGACTTCTCTGGAAACACCATATATTTT. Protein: CASSDADFSGNTIYF. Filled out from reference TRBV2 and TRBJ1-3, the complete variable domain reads EPEVTQTPSHQVTQMGQEVILRCVPISNHLYFYWYRQILGQKVEFLVSFYNNEISEKSEIFDDQFSVERPDGSNFTLKIRSTKLEDSAMYFCASSDADFSGNTIYFGEGSWLTVV.